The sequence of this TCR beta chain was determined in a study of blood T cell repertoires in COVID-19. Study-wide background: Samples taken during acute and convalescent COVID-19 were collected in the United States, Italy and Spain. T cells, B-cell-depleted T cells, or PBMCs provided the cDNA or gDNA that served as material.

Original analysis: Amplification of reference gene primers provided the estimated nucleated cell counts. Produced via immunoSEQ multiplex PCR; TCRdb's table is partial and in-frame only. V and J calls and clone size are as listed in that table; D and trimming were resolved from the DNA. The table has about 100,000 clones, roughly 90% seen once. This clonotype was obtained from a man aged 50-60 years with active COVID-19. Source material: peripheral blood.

The CDR3, as DNA: TGTGCCAGTAGTATTTTTTCGGGGAACACTGAAGCTTTCTTT. It translates to CASSIFSGNTEAFF. The V gene is TRBV19, the J gene TRBJ1-1; no clear D gene. The CDR3 consists of 14 residues. CDR1 and CDR2 (germline): LNHDA, SQIVND (reference sequence). The ends were cut back, 3 bases at V and 1 base at J, with 9 bases in the middle. Drawing the rest from reference TRBV19 and TRBJ1-1, the complete variable domain is DGGITQSPKYLFRKEGQNVTLSCEQNLNHDAMYWYRQDPGQGLRLIYYSQIVNDFQKGDIAEGYSVSREKKESFPLTVTSAQKNPTAFYLCASSIFSGNTEAFFGQGTRLTVV.